A single TCR beta chain is shown here with its context. This clone was counted between two and nine times. What antigen it recognizes has not been identified. The record has no base qualities; no much larger clone is one base away. Each donor gave one peripheral blood draw, approximately 110 mL on average, collected into heparinised tubes. A BD FACSAria II was used to sort naive, central memory, regulatory and stem cell-like memory CD4+ T cells with a panel that included CD45RO, CCR7, CD25, CD127, CD95 and CD27. Every sorted population had a purity above 95%. PBMCs were isolated right away by Lymphoprep density gradient centrifugation and were stained directly, without culture. To minimize batch effects, samples were stained and sorted in pairs, one healthy donor with one patient per experiment. This sample stems from a study of beta chain features in type 1 diabetes listed by TCRdb under 2018. Regarding the complete study: No differences in mean age, gender distribution, total cell number or subset yield were found between patients and healthy donors. A total of about 99,000,000 sorted cells were examined across all samples, and RNA yield correlated strongly with the number of cells per subset. The study compared the TCRB repertoires of sorted circulating CD4+ T cell subsets in recently diagnosed type 1 diabetes patients with those in matched healthy donors. Naive and central memory subsets were obtained from all 28 donors, but regulatory and stem cell-like memory subsets were isolated from only 8 patients and roughly eight healthy donors.

The High Capacity cDNA Reverse Transcription Kit was used to reverse transcribe all of the isolated RNA, meaning that expressed TCRB transcripts were what got sequenced. Deep immunoSEQ sequencing was performed on naive, central memory and regulatory T cell samples, with an average of roughly 4 million total reads per sample. Sorted cells were lysed in RLT buffer, and RNA was extracted using DNase-treated RNeasy Micro or Mini kits according to cell number. Each cell subset was processed separately to prevent cross-contamination, with patient and healthy donor samples processed together. Using the immunoSEQ multiplex PCR, TCRB sequences were amplified from cDNA into 87-bp fragments spanning the CDR3 region. The amplicons were sequenced using the Illumina HiSeq platform. The authors' analysis ran thus. PCR bias was computationally corrected using synthetic template baselines, reads within Hamming distance 2 were collapsed, and singletons that could not be merged were discarded. Reads were aligned to IMGT to assign V, D and J genes, CDR3 length, and insertions or deletions at six rearrangement sites. Clonotype counts were normalized to sorted cell number within each subset before computing true diversity and Gini coefficients with the tcR R package. The overlap coefficient, calculated on TCRB nucleotide sequences, was used to quantify repertoire sharing. As a proxy for the pre-selection repertoire, out-of-frame TCRB sequences from naive cells were analyzed. As stored in TCRdb, this immuneACCESS dataset retains in-frame rearrangements with V and J assigned. A fraction of the clones does not appear; measured against another copy, unresolved V genes explain less than half of the discrepancy, and the remainder lacks a known reason. V and J calls and clone size are those listed in that table; D and trimming were worked out from the DNA. The table for this sample lists about 620,000 clones; roughly 16% of them were counted only once. The top ten constitute approximately 0.099% of the sample.

What the work shows at the level of the full study, not this receptor alone: A moderate but significant shortening of TCRB CDR3 length was observed in type 1 diabetes patients in all four CD4+ subsets. Only small numbers of individuals were included in the HLA sub-analyses, which left unresolved whether HLA type had any influence on TCRB rearrangement. Naive, central memory and regulatory TCRB repertoires appeared to be more alike among patients than among healthy donors. Because cDNA was sequenced instead of genomic DNA, highly expressing activated cells could be over-represented, though the groups showed no difference in activation or CD3 levels. Shorter templates might be favored by PCR, yet because patient and control samples were amplified and corrected together, any such skew would affect both groups equally. Fewer insertions and more nucleotide deletions at VDJ recombination sites were observed in patients with type 1 diabetes, implying thymic rearrangement abnormalities.

The V and J ends are trimmed by 10 bases and 0 bases, leaving 16 bases between them. For CDR1 and CDR2, the germline V gene lists SGHDT and YYEEEE. Including the terminal cysteine and phenylalanine, the CDR3 comprises 14 residues. The only DNA kept is the CDR3, 42 bases in frame from the first base. This chain joins TRBV5-6 to TRBJ1-1; the D gene cannot be resolved reliably. The specimen sequenced was naive CD4+ T cells from blood. The sample's cell subset or site label, decoded: true naive CD4+ T cells. This clonotype was sampled from a man between 18 and 29 years old in good health. The DNA reads as follows: TGTGCCCACGGTAGGAGAGGCTTGAACACTGAAGCTTTCTTT. Protein translation: CAHGRRGLNTEAFF.